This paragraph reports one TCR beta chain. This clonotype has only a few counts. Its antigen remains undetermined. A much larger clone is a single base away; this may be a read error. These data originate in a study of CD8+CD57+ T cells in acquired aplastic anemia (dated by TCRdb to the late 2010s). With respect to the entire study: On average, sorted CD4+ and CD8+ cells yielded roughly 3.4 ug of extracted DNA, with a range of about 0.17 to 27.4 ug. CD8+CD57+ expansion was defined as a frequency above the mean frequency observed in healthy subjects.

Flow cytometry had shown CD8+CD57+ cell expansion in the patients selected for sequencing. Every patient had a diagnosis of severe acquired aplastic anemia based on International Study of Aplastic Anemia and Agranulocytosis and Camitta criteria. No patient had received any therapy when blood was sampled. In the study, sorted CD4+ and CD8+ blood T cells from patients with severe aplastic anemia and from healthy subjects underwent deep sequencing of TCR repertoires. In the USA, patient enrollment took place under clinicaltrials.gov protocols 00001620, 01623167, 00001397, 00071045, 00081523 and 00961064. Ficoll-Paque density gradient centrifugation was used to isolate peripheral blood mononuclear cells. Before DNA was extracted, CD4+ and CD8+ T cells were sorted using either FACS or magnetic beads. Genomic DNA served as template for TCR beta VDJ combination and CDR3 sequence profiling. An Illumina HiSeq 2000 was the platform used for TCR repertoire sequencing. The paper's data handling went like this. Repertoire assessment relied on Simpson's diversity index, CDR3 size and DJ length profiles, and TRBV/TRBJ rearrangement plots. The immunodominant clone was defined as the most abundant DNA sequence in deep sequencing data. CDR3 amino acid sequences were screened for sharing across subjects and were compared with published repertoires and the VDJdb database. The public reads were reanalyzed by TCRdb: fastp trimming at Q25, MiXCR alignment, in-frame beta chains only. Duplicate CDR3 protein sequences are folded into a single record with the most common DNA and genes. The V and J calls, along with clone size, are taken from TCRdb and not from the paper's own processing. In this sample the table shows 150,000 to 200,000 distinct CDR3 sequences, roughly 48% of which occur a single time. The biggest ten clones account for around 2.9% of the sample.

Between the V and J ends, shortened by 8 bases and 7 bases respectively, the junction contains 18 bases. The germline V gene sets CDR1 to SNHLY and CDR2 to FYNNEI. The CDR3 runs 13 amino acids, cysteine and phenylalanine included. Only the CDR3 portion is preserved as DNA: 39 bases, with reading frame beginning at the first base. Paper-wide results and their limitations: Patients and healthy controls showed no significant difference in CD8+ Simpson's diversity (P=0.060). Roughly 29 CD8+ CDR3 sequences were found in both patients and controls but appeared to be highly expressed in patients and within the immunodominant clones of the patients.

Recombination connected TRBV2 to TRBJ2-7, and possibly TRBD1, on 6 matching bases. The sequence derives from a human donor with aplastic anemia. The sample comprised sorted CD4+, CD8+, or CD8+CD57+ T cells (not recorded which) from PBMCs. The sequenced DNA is TGTGCCAGCGGCTTGACAGGTTTTCGGGAGCAGTACTTC. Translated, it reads CASGLTGFREQYF.